The present TCR beta chain was sequenced within a study of CD8 T cells in ankylosing spondylitis. Study-wide points: CD8+ by phenotype, disease-linked clones were relatively rare in peripheral blood. Matched synovial fluid from ankylosing spondylitis patients was reported to be enriched for disease-linked clones.

V was shortened by 4 bases and J by 3 bases, with 13 bases between the two germline ends. CDR1 is SGHAT, CDR2 FQNNGV, per germline. The CDR3 length is 14 residues. Preparation of TCR beta libraries was done by quantitative 5'-RACE with molecular barcodes. TCRdb redid the calling of the 5' RACE reads with MiXCR, one entry per CDR3 protein. The profile covers 350,000 or so distinct CDR3 sequences, with roughly 10% appearing a single time and roughly 9% taken by the ten largest. This clonotype showed up just a few times. The target antigen is unknown. Specimen: blood, either unsorted or a sorted T cell fraction (not recorded which). The rearrangement joins TRBV11-2 to TRBJ2-7; D is tentatively TRBD1 or TRBD2 (5 bases each). This sequence originates from a female donor with ankylosing spondylitis or in good health (not recorded which). CDR3: CASSSRDEFYEQYF. CDR3 DNA: TGTGCCAGCAGCTCCCGGGACGAGTTCTACGAGCAGTACTTC.